By share of the sample, the clone carrying this T cell receptor (beta chain) is medium-sized. Its antigen remains unidentified. The sample has other DNA sequences that encode this CDR3 too. This sample stems from a study of tissue T cells after allogeneic stem cell transplantation. The study, taken as a whole, reports: Within patients, tissue anatomy strongly shaped TCR repertoire composition.

The repertoire was sequenced with immunoSEQ multiplex PCR; TCRdb's copy has only in-frame clones and lacks some. The sample contains 20,000 to 30,000 clones, about 70% of which appear only once. Retrospectively chosen non-transplant comparators had other cancers and at least five gastrointestinal samples, without known gastrointestinal disease. The source material was tissue from the ileum, sampled at autopsy. The sequence was obtained from a female donor of 60 years or more with lung cancer.

CDR3 DNA sequence: TGTGCCAGCAGCTTAGAAGGATTTAATGGCTACACCTTC. Its translation is CASSLEGFNGYTF. The rearrangement links TRBV7-9 to TRBJ1-2; D unresolved. Trimming removed 1 base at V and 6 bases at J, with 9 bases between. Per the germline V gene, CDR1 is SEHNR and CDR2 is FQNEAQ (reference sequence). The CDR3 runs to 13 residues.